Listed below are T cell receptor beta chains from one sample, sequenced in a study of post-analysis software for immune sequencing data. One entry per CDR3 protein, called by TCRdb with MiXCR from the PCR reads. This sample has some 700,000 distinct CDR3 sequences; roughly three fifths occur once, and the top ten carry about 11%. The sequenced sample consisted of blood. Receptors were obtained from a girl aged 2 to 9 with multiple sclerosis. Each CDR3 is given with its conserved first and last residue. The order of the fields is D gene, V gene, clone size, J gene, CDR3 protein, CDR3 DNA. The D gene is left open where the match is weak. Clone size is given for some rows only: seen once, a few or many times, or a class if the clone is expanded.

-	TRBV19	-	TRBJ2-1	CASSIVPGNNEQFF	TGTGCCAGTAGTATAGTTCCTGGAAACAATGAGCAGTTCTTC
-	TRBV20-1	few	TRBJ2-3	CSVILQGENADTQYF	TGCAGTGTAATATTACAGGGAGAGAATGCAGATACGCAGTATTTT
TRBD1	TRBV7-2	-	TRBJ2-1	CASSPEGTAYNEQFF	TGTGCCAGCAGCCCTGAGGGGACAGCTTACAATGAGCAGTTCTTC
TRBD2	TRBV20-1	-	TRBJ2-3	CSARDRGGGDTQYF	TGCAGTGCTAGAGATCGCGGCGGGGGAGATACGCAGTATTTT
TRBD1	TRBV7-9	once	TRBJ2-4	CASSLGRGLDIQYF	TGTGCCAGCAGTCTGGGAAGGGGGCTAGACATTCAGTACTTC
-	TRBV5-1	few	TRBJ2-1	CASRDREVQFF	TGCGCCAGTAGAGACAGGGAGGTGCAGTTCTTC
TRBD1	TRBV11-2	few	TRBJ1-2	CASSLSSGTGVGYTF	TGTGCCAGCAGCTTAAGTTCTGGGACAGGGGTTGGCTACACCTTC
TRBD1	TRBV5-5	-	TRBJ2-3	CASSSRDSFTDTQYF	TGTGCCAGCAGCTCACGGGACAGCTTCACAGATACGCAGTATTTT
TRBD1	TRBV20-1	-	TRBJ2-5	CSASAGTGGRETQYF	TGCAGTGCTAGCGCTGGGACAGGGGGCCGGGAGACCCAGTACTTC
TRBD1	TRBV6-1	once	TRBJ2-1	CASSVHGTGKYNEQFF	TGTGCCAGCTCTGTACATGGGACAGGGAAGTACAATGAGCAGTTCTTC
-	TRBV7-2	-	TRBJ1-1	CASSLLRLPMNTEAFF	TGTGCCAGCAGCTTACTCAGGCTACCTATGAACACTGAAGCTTTCTTT
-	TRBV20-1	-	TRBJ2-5	CSARGERSEQETQYF	TGCAGTGCTAGAGGAGAGCGGTCGGAGCAAGAGACCCAGTACTTC
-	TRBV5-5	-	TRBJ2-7	CASSRDIFYEQYF	TGTGCCAGCAGTCGGGACATCTTCTACGAGCAGTACTTC
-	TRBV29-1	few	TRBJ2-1	CSIRRVRGNEQFF	TGCAGCATAAGGAGGGTTCGGGGAAATGAGCAGTTCTTC
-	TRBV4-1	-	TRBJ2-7	CASSQAQGHIYEQYF	TGCGCCAGCAGCCAAGCCCAAGGTCACATCTACGAGCAGTACTTC
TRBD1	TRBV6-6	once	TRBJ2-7	CASSYSGGAPPYEQYF	TGTGCCAGCAGTTACTCAGGGGGCGCCCCCCCCTACGAGCAGTACTTC
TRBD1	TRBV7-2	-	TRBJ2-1	CASSHTPGQNTYNEQFF	TGTGCCAGCAGTCATACACCGGGACAGAACACCTACAATGAGCAGTTCTTC
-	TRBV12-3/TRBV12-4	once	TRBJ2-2	CASSLWGQNTGELFF	TGTGCCAGCAGTTTATGGGGCCAAAACACCGGGGAGCTGTTTTTT
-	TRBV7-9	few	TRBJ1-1	CASSLTVQNTEAFF	TGTGCCAGCAGCTTGACAGTTCAGAACACTGAAGCTTTCTTT
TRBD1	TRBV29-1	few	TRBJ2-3	CSAGQGEDTQYF	TGCAGCGCTGGACAGGGAGAAGATACGCAGTATTTT
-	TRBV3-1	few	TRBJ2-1	CASSRAAGRDNEQFF	TGTGCCAGCAGCCGGGCGGCGGGTCGCGACAATGAGCAGTTCTTC